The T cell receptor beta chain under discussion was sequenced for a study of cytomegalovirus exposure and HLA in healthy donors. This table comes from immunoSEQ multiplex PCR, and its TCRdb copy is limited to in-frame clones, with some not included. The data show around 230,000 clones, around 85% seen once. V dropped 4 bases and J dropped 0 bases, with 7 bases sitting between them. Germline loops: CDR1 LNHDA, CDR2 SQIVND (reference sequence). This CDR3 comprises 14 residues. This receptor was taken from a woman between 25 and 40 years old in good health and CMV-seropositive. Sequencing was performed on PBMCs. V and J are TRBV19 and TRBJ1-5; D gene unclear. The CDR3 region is CASSTQFSNQPQHF. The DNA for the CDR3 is TGTGCCAGTAGTACCCAATTTAGCAATCAGCCCCAGCATTTT.